One sample yielded the 20 T cell receptor beta chains listed below, sequenced in a study of technical replicates of blood from several donors. Using immunoSEQ multiplex PCR, the repertoire was profiled, and TCRdb retains in-frame clones only, with some absent. The repertoire holds around 100,000 clones, with roughly 95% as singletons. Material: T cells isolated from PBMCs. The receptors were sampled from a human donor in good health.

The chain has TRBV7-9 and TRBJ1-1; the D gene is possibly TRBD1 (6 bases). In germline, CDR1 is SEHNR, CDR2 FQNEAQ (reference sequence). This CDR3 comprises 15 residues. The V and J ends lost 7 bases and 1 base respectively, with 16 bases between them. Written as DNA, the CDR3 is TGTGCCAGCACCCAATCGCAGGGGCGGAACACTGAAGCTTTCTTT. Translation: CASTQSQGRNTEAFF.

The rearrangement links TRBV7-2 to TRBJ2-7; D is perhaps TRBD2 (5 bases). Germline loops: CDR1 SGHTA, CDR2 FQGNSA. Trimming took 0 bases from V and 2 from J, leaving 11 bases between them. The CDR3 spans 15 residues. The CDR3 is CASSLAGFGTYEQYF. CDR3 DNA sequence: TGTGCCAGCAGCTTAGCAGGCTTCGGGACCTACGAGCAGTACTTC.

The CDR3 is CASSLRQGPWETQYF. CDR3 bases: TGTGCCAGCAGCTTGAGGCAGGGCCCCTGGGAGACCCAGTACTTC. The chain employs TRBV7-2 and TRBJ2-5; D perhaps matches TRBD1 (5 bases). CDR3 size: 15 residues. V lost 3 bases and J lost 5, with 16 bases in between. CDR1 is SGHTA and CDR2 is FQGNSA in the germline V gene.

This clone was picked up one time. The chain carries TRBV7-2 and TRBJ2-1, with D perhaps matching TRBD1 (5 bases). Germline lookup yields CDR1 SGHTA and CDR2 FQGNSA. The CDR3 contains 16 residues. Trimming shortened V by 4 bases and J by 3 bases, and 16 bases separated the two germline ends. The DNA of the CDR3 is TGTGCCAGCAGCTCGAACACCCCTAGGGGCTACAATGAGCAGTTCTTC. Translating it yields CASSSNTPRGYNEQFF.

The rearrangement uses TRBV18 and TRBJ1-2; maybe TRBD1 (6 bases). This CDR3 region has 14 residues. V was pared by 6 bases and J by 5 bases, with 16 bases between. Germline lookup yields CDR1 KGHSH and CDR2 LQKENI. CDR3 nucleotide sequence: TGTGCCAGCTCGCCGCCCCGGGACATATATGGCTACACCTTC. This sequence encodes CASSPPRDIYGYTF.

The rearrangement joins TRBV5-6 to TRBJ1-2; unclear D gene. V was pared by 5 bases and J by 4 bases, with 18 bases between. Germline values: CDR1 SGHDT, CDR2 YYEEEE. The CDR3 length is 15 residues. The CDR3 DNA reads TGTGCCAGCAGTCCGATTGACGCTTTAGCCTATGGCTACACCTTC. This codes for CASSPIDALAYGYTF.

The chain links TRBV19 to TRBJ2-3; maybe TRBD1 (6 bases). Trimming stripped 5 bases from V and 5 bases from J, with 17 bases between. The germline CDR1 and CDR2 sequences are LNHDA and SQIVND (reference sequence). The CDR3 runs to 15 residues. The CDR3 coding sequence is TGTGCCAGTAGTGCGACGGGACACCAAGGAGATACGCAGTATTTT. Translation gives CASSATGHQGDTQYF.

The J gene is TRBJ2-1, the V gene TRBV7-9; D gene unclear. V lost 6 bases, J lost 6 bases, and 12 bases lay in between. The CDR3 is 13 amino acids. Germline CDR1 SEHNR, CDR2 FQNEAQ (reference sequence). As DNA, the CDR3 is TGTGCCAGCAGACACCCGAACCGCAATGAGCAGTTCTTC. Amino acids: CASRHPNRNEQFF.

The chain couples TRBV11-2 to TRBJ2-7, with a tentative D call TRBD1 (6 bases). Trimming took 0 bases from V and 5 from J, leaving 11 bases between them. Germline values: CDR1 SGHAT, CDR2 FQNNGV. This CDR3 is built from 14 residues. The CDR3, as DNA: TGTGCCAGCAGCTTAGATCAGGGGCCGGACGAGCAGTACTTC. Protein sequence: CASSLDQGPDEQYF.

This rearrangement joins TRBV9 to TRBJ2-1, with a tentative D call TRBD2 (5 bases). This CDR3 has 14 residues. Looked up from germline, CDR1 is SGDLS and CDR2 is YYNGEE. Trimming cost V 4 bases and J 3 bases, with 11 bases left between them. The DNA for the CDR3 is TGTGCCAGCAGCCCTATAGGACTCTACAATGAGCAGTTCTTC. It is translated as CASSPIGLYNEQFF.

The rearrangement joins TRBV19 to TRBJ2-2, with D possibly TRBD1 on 6 matching bases. The CDR3 totals 14 residues. Germline CDR1 and CDR2: LNHDA and SQIVND (reference sequence). V lost 11 bases and J lost 0, with 13 bases in between. The CDR3 region has the DNA TGTGCCCCATTGGACAGCTCGAACACCGGGGAGCTGTTTTTT. Translation gives CAPLDSSNTGELFF.

This clone was seen just once. The chain is built from TRBV11-3 and TRBJ1-3; 7 bases fit TRBD1. Germline trimming cut 3 bases from V and 4 bases from J; bases unmatched to any gene: 6. The CDR3 spans 15 residues. CDR1 and CDR2 from the germline V gene are SGHNT and YENEEA. Here the CDR3 reads CASSLPRQGGNTIYF. For the CDR3, the DNA is TGTGCCAGCAGCTTGCCTAGACAGGGAGGAAACACCATATATTTT.

This sequence joins TRBV14 and TRBJ2-1; 8 bases map to TRBD1. CDR3 size: 14 residues. Germline V gives CDR1 SGHDN, CDR2 FVKESK. Unmatched junction bases numbered 7, after V lost 4 bases and J lost 8 bases. DNA for the CDR3: TGTGCCAGCAGCCCTCGTACAGGGGGAGATGAGCAGTTCTTC. Protein: CASSPRTGGDEQFF.

The chain carries TRBV30 and TRBJ1-3; D call uncertain. The CDR3 length is 12 residues. Germline V gene data show CDR1 as GTSNPN and CDR2 as SVGIG (reference sequence). Between the trimmed V and J ends, which lost 3 bases and 2 bases, there was a span of 5 bases. The CDR3 DNA reads as TGTGCCTGGAGCCGGGCTGGAAACACCATATATTTT. Its protein product is CAWSRAGNTIYF.

CDR3 loop: CASSQVGSGKGTQYF. The CDR3 DNA is TGCGCCAGCAGCCAAGTAGGTAGCGGGAAAGGTACGCAGTATTTT. The rearrangement joins TRBV4-3 to TRBJ2-3, with 8 bases aligning to TRBD2. With V trimmed by 1 base and J by 8 bases, 8 bases remained unmatched. The germline V gene encodes CDR1 LGHNA and CDR2 YSLEER. The CDR3 spans 15 residues.

This clone has just one count. This sequence joins TRBV9 and TRBJ1-1, with D possibly matching TRBD1 (6 bases). The CDR3 consists of 14 residues. V was cut by 3 bases and J by 4 bases, with 13 bases left in between. Looked up from germline, CDR1 is SGDLS and CDR2 is YYNGEE. In DNA, the CDR3 is TGTGCCAGCAGCGCACAACAGGGAAGCACTGAAGCTTTCTTT. Encoded protein: CASSAQQGSTEAFF.

This chain uses TRBV9 with TRBJ2-1; maybe TRBD2 (5 bases). The V and J ends lost 0 bases and 6 bases respectively, with 13 bases between them. The CDR3 has 15 amino acids. Germline V gene sequence: CDR1 SGDLS, CDR2 YYNGEE. Here the CDR3 reads CASSVELWTANEQFF. The CDR3 region has the DNA TGTGCCAGCAGCGTAGAACTATGGACTGCCAATGAGCAGTTCTTC.

The chain couples TRBV28 to TRBJ2-2; possibly TRBD2 for D (6 bases). Germline lookup yields CDR1 MDHEN and CDR2 SYDVKM. The CDR3 consists of 16 residues. Trimming shortened V by 4 bases and J by 3 bases, and 15 bases separated the two germline ends. The CDR3 spells CASSSAGSRDTGELFF. The CDR3 DNA follows: TGTGCCAGCAGTTCTGCCGGGAGCAGGGACACCGGGGAGCTGTTTTTT.

V and J are TRBV7-6 and TRBJ2-5; TRBD2 matches 10 bases. The CDR3 is made up of 16 amino acids. The V segment lost 4 bases and the J segment 5 bases; nucleotides outside the gene matches: 10. The germline CDR1 and CDR2 sequences are SGHVS and FNYEAQ. CDR3 DNA sequence: TGTGCCAGCAGCTGGACTAGCGGACCCGCAACCGAGACCCAGTACTTC. Its protein is CASSWTSGPATETQYF.

J is TRBJ2-3 and V is TRBV18; maybe TRBD1 (5 bases). This CDR3 comprises 15 residues. V lost 3 bases, J lost 2 bases, and 12 bases lay in between. Germline loops: CDR1 KGHSH, CDR2 LQKENI. CDR3 coding DNA: TGTGCCAGCTCACCCAGGGCCTGGTCCACAGATACGCAGTATTTT. It translates to CASSPRAWSTDTQYF.